These 23 T cell receptor beta chains share one sample of origin, sequenced in a study of blood T cell repertoires in COVID-19. Method: immunoSEQ multiplex PCR; TCRdb's copy keeps in-frame clones and lacks some. The sample holds about 70,000 clones, roughly 80% seen once. The sequenced material came from peripheral blood. The source is a woman aged 80 or older with active or convalescent COVID-19.

The V gene is TRBV5-1, the J gene TRBJ1-4; a possible D gene is TRBD1 (6 bases). Germline CDR1 SGHRS, CDR2 YFSETQ. V lost 6 bases and J lost 7, with 19 bases in between. CDR3 size: 15 residues. CDR3 protein: CASTQTTGQGEKLFF. The CDR3 nucleotides read TGCGCCAGCACCCAGACTACAGGGCAGGGTGAAAAACTGTTTTTT.

The V and J genes are TRBV6-2 or TRBV6-3 and TRBJ2-7; 7 bases match TRBD2. From germline, CDR1 is MNHEY and CDR2 SVGEGT. This CDR3 region has 14 residues. With 1 base clipped from V and 2 bases from J, the junction kept 2 bases outside the gene matches. CDR3 bases: TGTGCCAGCAGTTACTTGGGGGGGACCTACGAGCAGTACTTC. The encoded protein is CASSYLGGTYEQYF.

The V and J genes are TRBV4-3 and TRBJ1-5, with 11 bases that match TRBD1. The CDR3 totals 19 residues. J was trimmed by 7 bases and V by 0 bases; bases with no gene match: 14. CDR1 and CDR2 (germline): LGHNA, YSLEER. CDR3 DNA sequence: TGCGCCAGCAGCCAAGACTATGTTAGGACAGGGGGCGGACAACAGCCCCAGCATTTT. Protein product: CASSQDYVRTGGGQQPQHF.

The chain recombines TRBV2 with TRBJ2-2; TRBD2 matches at 9 bases. Germline lookup yields CDR1 SNHLY and CDR2 FYNNEI. V shed 6 bases, J shed 0 bases, and the junction held 2 bases outside the gene matches. This CDR3 region has 15 residues. In DNA form, the CDR3 reads TGTGCCAGCAGGTCTAGCGGGACGAACACCGGGGAGCTGTTTTTT. The encoded protein is CASRSSGTNTGELFF. Looking up the rest from reference TRBV2 and TRBJ2-2 gives the full variable domain: EPEVTQTPSHQVTQMGQEVILRCVPISNHLYFYWYRQILGQKVEFLVSFYNNEISEKSEIFDDQFSVERPDGSNFTLKIRSTKLEDSAMYFCASRSSGTNTGELFFGEGSRLTVL.

This rearrangement joins TRBV7-2 to TRBJ2-1, with 11 nucleotides matching TRBD2. This CDR3 has 19 amino acids. CDR1 SGHTA and CDR2 FQGNSA come from the germline V gene. V dropped 4 bases and J dropped 4; count of bases not matched to a gene: 15. The CDR3 spells CASSSKSPLAGEKYNEQFF. DNA for the CDR3: TGTGCCAGCAGCTCCAAATCCCCACTAGCGGGAGAGAAATACAATGAGCAGTTCTTC.

The chain carries TRBV4-3 and TRBJ1-1; 7 bases are shared with TRBD1. Germline V gene data show CDR1 as LGHNA and CDR2 as YSLEER. CDR3 size: 19 residues. After removal of 1 base from V and 1 base from J, the junction contained 15 bases not matched to a gene. Here the CDR3 reads CASSQGNSRDRIGNTEAFF. CDR3 coding DNA: TGCGCCAGCAGCCAAGGTAACAGCCGGGACAGAATAGGGAACACTGAAGCTTTCTTT.

This rearrangement joins TRBV28 to TRBJ1-2, with a possible D match to TRBD1 (6 bases). Trimming removed 7 bases from V and 5 bases from J, with 11 bases in between. CDR1 MDHEN and CDR2 SYDVKM come from the germline V gene. The CDR3 spans 12 residues. This CDR3 is CASTTGLYGYTF. In DNA form, the CDR3 reads TGTGCCAGCACCACAGGGCTATATGGCTACACCTTC.

The rearrangement joins TRBV19 to TRBJ1-5; TRBD1 is a possible D gene (6 bases). Germline-derived CDR1 and CDR2 are LNHDA and SQIVND (reference sequence). The CDR3 loop spans 15 amino acids. Trimming shortened V by 3 bases and J by 4 bases, and 13 bases separated the two germline ends. The CDR3 DNA reads as TGTGCCAGTAGTATGGTGGACAGAGCAAATCAGCCCCAGCATTTT. It translates to CASSMVDRANQPQHF.

The V call is TRBV20-1, the J call TRBJ1-6, with unresolved D. V was cut by 3 bases and J by 8 bases, with 14 bases left in between. The CDR3 spans 14 residues. CDR1 DFQATT and CDR2 SNEGSKA come from the germline V gene (reference sequence). The CDR3 DNA reads as TGCAGTGCTAGTTCTCCCGGGAGCCATTCACCCCTCCACTTT. Its protein is CSASSPGSHSPLHF.

J is TRBJ2-7 and V is TRBV18; 10 nucleotides agree with TRBD1. The germline gives CDR1 KGHSH, CDR2 LQKENI. The CDR3 loop spans 16 amino acids. Trimming at V came to 5 bases and at J to 1 base, leaving 8 bases not matched to a gene. CDR3 sequence reads: CASSFTPGQGSYEQYF. CDR3 sequence (DNA): TGTGCCAGCTCATTCACCCCGGGACAGGGGTCCTACGAGCAGTACTTC.

Worth noting for this clone: This sample includes further DNA sequences coding for the same CDR3. J is TRBJ2-7 and V is TRBV7-2; 7 bases line up with TRBD2. Trimming took 1 base from V and 3 from J; bases not matched to a gene: 0. This CDR3 is built from 13 residues. The germline gives CDR1 SGHTA, CDR2 FQGNSA. DNA for the CDR3: TGTGCCAGCAGCTTAGGGGGGGGCTACGAGCAGTACTTC. Amino acids: CASSLGGGYEQYF.

This chain connects TRBV7-2 to TRBJ1-1, with 12 positions matching TRBD1. Germline V gives CDR1 SGHTA, CDR2 FQGNSA. The CDR3 contains 14 residues. Trimming at V came to 5 bases and at J to 9 bases, leaving 7 bases not matched to a gene. CDR3: CASSPRDRGLQAFF. CDR3 in DNA: TGTGCCAGCAGCCCCCGGGACAGGGGGCTTCAAGCTTTCTTT.

This clone showed up just a few times. The chain has TRBV5-8 and TRBJ2-1, with 9 bases matching TRBD1. The V gene's germline CDR1 is SGHTS and CDR2 YDEGEE. The CDR3 spans 16 residues. V was pared by 3 bases and J by 8 bases, with 12 bases of the junction left unmatched. The chain's CDR3 is CASSWDRVFVWDEQFF. The CDR3 DNA sequence: TGTGCCAGCAGCTGGGACAGGGTGTTTGTATGGGATGAGCAGTTCTTC.

This chain connects TRBV11-3 to TRBJ2-6, with D tentatively TRBD1 (5 bases). V dropped 4 bases and J dropped 0 bases, with 10 bases sitting between them. The CDR3 sequence is 16 residues long. Germline V gene sequence: CDR1 SGHNT, CDR2 YENEEA. Here the CDR3 DNA reads TGTGCCAGCAGCTCGCAAGACAGCTCTGGGGCCAACGTCCTGACTTTC. This translates into CASSSQDSSGANVLTF. Looking up the rest from reference TRBV11-3 and TRBJ2-6 gives the full variable domain: EAGVVQSPRYKIIEKKQPVAFWCNPISGHNTLYWYLQNLGQGPELLIRYENEEAVDDSQLPKDRFSAERLKGVDSTLKIQPAELGDSAVYLCASSSQDSSGANVLTFGAGSRLTVL.

J is TRBJ1-1 and V is TRBV7-2; 8 nucleotides match TRBD1. Germline V gives CDR1 SGHTA, CDR2 FQGNSA. Losses at the gene ends were 3 bases for V and 5 bases for J; bases not matched to a gene: 8. CDR3 size: 15 residues. The CDR3 region has the DNA TGTGCCAGCAGCTTGGGTGGACAGGGAAGGACTGAAGCTTTCTTT. Translating gives CASSLGGQGRTEAFF.

This clone occurred many times. This chain's CDR3 is CASSLRDAGGCTGELFF. CDR3 DNA: TGTGCCAGCAGCCTCCGGGACGCAGGGGGGTGCACCGGGGAGCTGTTTTTT. The chain joins TRBV3-1 (or the pseudogene TRBV3-2) to TRBJ2-2; perhaps TRBD1 as D (7 bases). V lost 4 bases and J lost 4, with 19 bases in between. In germline, CDR1 is LGHDT, CDR2 YNNKEL (reference sequence). The CDR3 has 17 amino acids.

This clone was seen a few times. This chain connects TRBV14 to TRBJ2-2; D perhaps matches TRBD2 (6 bases). The CDR3 spans 16 residues. Germline values: CDR1 SGHDN, CDR2 FVKESK. Between the trimmed V and J ends, which lost 1 base and 5 bases, there was a span of 14 bases. The CDR3 spells CASSQAGGFRTGELFF. CDR3 DNA: TGTGCCAGCAGCCAAGCAGGAGGGTTCCGAACCGGGGAGCTGTTTTTT.

The chain has TRBV27 and TRBJ1-1; D unclear. The germline V gene encodes CDR1 MNHEY and CDR2 SMNVEV (reference sequence). Trimming took 6 bases from V and 6 from J, leaving 8 bases between them. The CDR3 extends over 11 amino acids. The CDR3 sequence is CASRGGSEAFF. The DNA of the CDR3 is TGTGCCAGCAGGGGCGGGTCTGAAGCTTTCTTT.

The chain recombines TRBV7-2 with TRBJ1-6, with 8 bases fitting TRBD1. The ends lost 5 bases at V and 7 bases at J; junction bases unmatched: 4. Germline assignment: CDR1 SGHTA and CDR2 FQGNSA. The CDR3 covers 14 residues. The CDR3, as DNA: TGTGCCAGCAGCCAGGGACAGGCGAATTCACCCCTCCACTTT. This sequence encodes CASSQGQANSPLHF.

This clone was found a few times. The chain has TRBV5-4 and TRBJ1-2; no reliable D call. The ends were cut back, 0 bases at V and 4 bases at J, with 4 bases in the middle. The V gene's germline CDR1 is SGHNT and CDR2 YYREEE (reference sequence). This CDR3 comprises 12 residues. The CDR3 DNA reads TGTGCCAGCAGCTTGGACAGCTATGGCTACACCTTC. It encodes CASSLDSYGYTF.

The chain has TRBV19 and TRBJ2-3; 7 nucleotides agree with TRBD1. The CDR3 contains 13 residues. Per germline, CDR1 LNHDA and CDR2 SQIVND (reference sequence). Unmatched junction bases numbered 3, after V lost 5 bases and J lost 4 bases. The CDR3: CASSEGAADTQYF. The CDR3 DNA reads TGTGCCAGTAGTGAGGGGGCGGCAGATACGCAGTATTTT. The full variable domain, in which reference TRBV19 and TRBJ2-3 provide the parts outside the CDR3, is DGGITQSPKYLFRKEGQNVTLSCEQNLNHDAMYWYRQDPGQGLRLIYYSQIVNDFQKGDIAEGYSVSREKKESFPLTVTSAQKNPTAFYLCASSEGAADTQYFGPGTRLTVL.

V usage is TRBV7-2 and J usage is TRBJ2-1; 11 bases map to TRBD2. The length of the CDR3 is 16 residues. CDR1 and CDR2 from the germline V gene are SGHTA and FQGNSA. The V segment lost 5 bases and the J segment 5 bases; nucleotides outside the gene matches: 8. CDR3 amino acids: CASSRRGTSGNNEQFF. CDR3 coding DNA: TGTGCCAGCAGCCGTCGTGGGACTAGCGGCAACAATGAGCAGTTCTTC. The full variable domain, completed using reference TRBV7-2 and TRBJ2-1, is GAGVSQSPSNKVTEKGKDVELRCDPISGHTALYWYRQSLGQGLEFLIYFQGNSAPDKSGLPSDRFSAERTGGSVSTLTIQRTQQEDSAVYLCASSRRGTSGNNEQFFGPGTRLTVL.

The J gene is TRBJ2-7, the V gene TRBV19; D might be TRBD1 (5 bases). V gave up 6 bases and J gave up 2 bases, with 17 bases separating them. There are 15 residues in the CDR3. Germline V gives CDR1 LNHDA, CDR2 SQIVND (reference sequence). Here the CDR3 DNA reads TGTGCCAGTAGCCCCGACAGAGAAAAAACCTACGAGCAGTACTTC. This sequence encodes CASSPDREKTYEQYF.